These 29 T cell receptor beta chains were all obtained from the same sample, sequenced in a study of radiotherapy plus CTLA-4 blockade in lung cancer. Only in-frame clones appear in the TCRdb table, and some are missing; sequencing was by immunoSEQ multiplex PCR. The table has 13,000 to 15,000 clones, 70% to 85% seen once. Sequencing used peripheral blood, obtained from a patient treated with radiotherapy plus ipilimumab. Every receptor here comes from a human donor with non-small cell lung cancer whose response to radiotherapy plus ipilimumab could not be evaluated.

The chain recombines TRBV4-1 with TRBJ1-2; D call uncertain. The CDR3 has 16 residues. Germline CDR1 MGHRA, CDR2 YSYEKL. V dropped 1 base and J dropped 0 bases, with 12 bases sitting between them. The CDR3: CASSQVGQDANYGYTF. In DNA, the CDR3 is TGCGCCAGCAGCCAAGTAGGCCAGGATGCTAACTATGGCTACACCTTC.

This sequence joins TRBV30 and TRBJ2-5; 7 bases map to TRBD1. The end of the DNA fits TRBJ2-7 better, so the J call may be wrong. This CDR3 spans 13 amino acids. Germline-derived CDR1 and CDR2 are GTSNPN and SVGIG (reference sequence). DNA of the CDR3: TGTGCCTGGAGCAGGGGGATCTCCTACGAGCAGTACTTC. It codes for CAWSRGISYEQYF.

This clone was seen only once. The chain has TRBV29-1 and TRBJ1-1; the match to TRBD1 covers 8 bases. CDR3 length: 12 residues. Germline V gene data show CDR1 as SQVTM and CDR2 as ANQGSEA. The trim removed 7 bases at V and 2 bases at J, leaving 3 bases unmatched. The CDR3 DNA reads TGCAGCGCCCAGGGGGCAAACACTGAAGCTTTCTTT. Amino acid sequence: CSAQGANTEAFF.

The CDR3 here is CASSELFTDTQYF. CDR3 DNA: TGTGCCAGTAGTGAACTGTTCACAGATACGCAGTATTTT. The V gene is TRBV19, the J gene TRBJ2-3; no reliable D call. The V end was cut by 5 bases, the J end by 2 bases, with 8 bases between. The CDR3 extends over 13 amino acids. The germline V gene has CDR1 LNHDA and CDR2 SQIVND (reference sequence).

The chain joins TRBV7-6 to TRBJ1-3; D perhaps matches TRBD1 (6 bases). The germline CDR1 and CDR2 sequences are SGHVS and FNYEAQ. The CDR3 sequence is 16 residues long. The V end was cut by 0 bases, the J end by 1 base, with 10 bases between. CDR3 sequence reads: CASSLAVTGSGNTIYF. The CDR3 DNA reads TGTGCCAGCAGCTTAGCGGTAACAGGGTCTGGAAACACCATATATTTT.

The chain employs TRBV2 and TRBJ2-1; TRBD2 matches at 13 bases. Germline V gene data show CDR1 as SNHLY and CDR2 as FYNNEI. Trimming at V came to 9 bases and at J to 7 bases, leaving 9 bases not matched to a gene. This CDR3 has 15 amino acids. The CDR3 DNA reads as TGTGCCAGTAAGCTAGTACTAGCGGGGGGGAATGAGCAGTTCTTC. Amino acid sequence: CASKLVLAGGNEQFF.

The gene calls are TRBV7-2 and TRBJ1-5; 8 positions match TRBD1. J gave up 5 bases and V 5 bases, and 2 bases lay outside the gene matches. There are 13 residues in the CDR3. In germline, CDR1 is SGHTA, CDR2 FQGNSA. The CDR3 DNA sequence: TGTGCCAGCAGCAAGACAGGGGATCAGCCCCAGCATTTT. The encoded protein is CASSKTGDQPQHF.

CDR3 nucleotides: TGCGCCAGCAGCCCGACGGGACAGGGACCGGCCTATGGCTACACCTTC. Protein product: CASSPTGQGPAYGYTF. The rearrangement uses TRBV4-1 and TRBJ1-2; 9 nucleotides agree with TRBD1. Trimming removed 4 bases from V and 4 bases from J; junction bases left unmatched: 10. This CDR3 region has 16 residues. Looked up from germline, CDR1 is MGHRA and CDR2 is YSYEKL.

The chain recombines TRBV19 with TRBJ1-4, with 7 bases that match TRBD1. CDR1 LNHDA and CDR2 SQIVND come from the germline V gene (reference sequence). The CDR3 consists of 16 residues. V dropped 2 bases and J dropped 0; count of bases not matched to a gene: 3. In nucleotides, the CDR3 is TGTGCCAGTAGTATATGGCAGGGGGCAACTAATGAAAAACTGTTTTTT. Its translation: CASSIWQGATNEKLFF.

The V and J genes are TRBV29-1 and TRBJ1-4; 10 bases agree with TRBD1. Trimming at V came to 6 bases and at J to 7 bases, leaving 8 bases not matched to a gene. The CDR3 sequence is 14 residues long. Per germline, CDR1 SQVTM and CDR2 ANQGSEA. CDR3 amino acids: CSVVDRGRGEKLFF. Here the CDR3 DNA reads TGCAGCGTCGTTGACAGGGGGCGCGGTGAAAAACTGTTTTTT.

This clone has a single count. The chain employs TRBV7-2 and TRBJ1-1; 9 bases match TRBD1. CDR3 size: 16 residues. CDR1 is SGHTA, CDR2 FQGNSA, per germline. The V gene end was trimmed by 5 bases and the J gene end by 4 bases; junction bases not matched to a gene: 11. CDR3 in amino acids: CASSLHSGTGFTEAFF. The CDR3 bases are TGTGCCAGCAGCCTCCACTCCGGGACAGGGTTCACTGAAGCTTTCTTT. The full variable domain, in which reference TRBV7-2 and TRBJ1-1 provide the parts outside the CDR3, is GAGVSQSPSNKVTEKGKDVELRCDPISGHTALYWYRQSLGQGLEFLIYFQGNSAPDKSGLPSDRFSAERTGGSVSTLTIQRTQQEDSAVYLCASSLHSGTGFTEAFFGQGTRLTVV.

This chain uses TRBV5-1 with TRBJ2-3; the match to TRBD1 covers 8 bases. The J segment lost 6 bases and the V segment lost 5 bases, leaving 11 bases of the junction unmatched. The CDR3 runs to 15 residues. The V gene's germline CDR1 is SGHRS and CDR2 YFSETQ. The CDR3 DNA sequence: TGCGCCAGCAGGCCCCTTGGACAGGGCGGGGATACGCAGTATTTT. Translating gives CASRPLGQGGDTQYF. Drawing the rest from reference TRBV5-1 and TRBJ2-3, the complete variable domain is KAGVTQTPRYLIKTRGQQVTLSCSPISGHRSVSWYQQTPGQGLQFLFEYFSETQRNKGNFPGRFSGRQFSNSRSEMNVSTLELGDSALYLCASRPLGQGGDTQYFGPGTRLTVL.

This clone was recorded once. The junction shows a germline mismatch at one end, possibly a read error. This chain connects TRBV29-1 to TRBJ2-4; 10 bases map to TRBD1. The CDR3 contains 14 residues. Germline V gene sequence: CDR1 SQVTM, CDR2 ANQGSEA. In DNA, the CDR3 is TGCAGCGTAGAAGACAGGGGGCTTCAGAACATTCAGTACTTC. Translated, it gives CSVEDRGLQNIQYF.

This clone was observed a handful of times. A far larger clone lies a single base away; this is likely a read error. This chain connects TRBV21-1 to TRBJ1-1; no DNA check was done on the table's D call, TRBD1. TRBV21-1 is an annotated pseudogene. The CDR3 sequence is 15 residues long. CDR3 loop: CASSKAGASVIEAFF. In nucleotides, the CDR3 is TGTGCCAGCAGCAAAGCGGGGGCTTCGGTCATTGAAGCTTTCTTT.

This clone showed up just once. The chain links TRBV30 to TRBJ2-6; 8 bases fit TRBD1. In germline, CDR1 is GTSNPN, CDR2 SVGIG (reference sequence). The CDR3 is 18 residues long. V lost 3 bases and J lost 0; bases outside the gene matches: 10. The CDR3 bases are TGTGCCTGGAGGACGCGTCTAACAGGGGGCTCTGGGGCCAACGTCCTGACTTTC. It codes for CAWRTRLTGGSGANVLTF. The whole variable domain, remainder taken from reference TRBV30 and TRBJ2-6, is SQTIHQWPATLVQPVGSPLSLECTVEGTSNPNLYWYRQAAGRGLQLLFYSVGIGQISSEVPQNLSASRPQDRQFILSSKKLLLSDSGFYLCAWRTRLTGGSGANVLTFGAGSRLTVL.

V is TRBV10-3 and J is TRBJ1-1; 9 bases line up with TRBD1. Trimming removed 0 bases from V and 2 bases from J; junction bases left unmatched: 7. Germline V gene lookup returns CDR1 ENHRY and CDR2 SYGVKD. This CDR3 has 17 residues. CDR3 bases: TGTGCCATCAGTGAGTCACTGGGACAGGGTCGCAACACTGAAGCTTTCTTT. Encoded protein: CAISESLGQGRNTEAFF.

V and J are TRBV15 and TRBJ1-2; D is unresolved. CDR1 LNHNV and CDR2 YYDKDF come from the germline V gene (reference sequence). V was cut by 5 bases and J by 8 bases, with 12 bases left in between. This CDR3 has 12 residues. CDR3 nucleotides: TGTGCCACCAGCGTTGGAGGGCGAGGCTACACCTTC. Translated, it gives CATSVGGRGYTF.

CDR3 region: CASSLLRGGPDEQFF. DNA for the CDR3: TGTGCCAGCAGCTTATTGCGGGGGGGGCCGGATGAGCAGTTCTTC. V gene TRBV7-9 combines with J gene TRBJ2-1, with 9 bases aligning to TRBD2. V lost 2 bases and J lost 8; bases outside the gene matches: 7. The CDR3 runs to 15 residues. Germline V lookup: CDR1 SEHNR, CDR2 FQNEAQ (reference sequence).

V usage is TRBV5-1 and J usage is TRBJ1-5; no clear D gene. V was trimmed by 2 bases and J by 2 bases, leaving 11 bases between them. Per the germline V gene, CDR1 is SGHRS and CDR2 is YFSETQ. The CDR3 runs 15 residues. The CDR3 nucleotides are TGCGCCAGCAGCTTCGGACTCGAGGGCAATCAGCCCCAGCATTTT. Translating gives CASSFGLEGNQPQHF.

The chain has TRBV7-9 and TRBJ2-7; maybe TRBD2 (6 bases). The V end was cut by 5 bases, the J end by 3 bases, with 11 bases between. CDR3 length: 13 amino acids. CDR1 and CDR2 from the germline V gene are SEHNR and FQNEAQ (reference sequence). CDR3 sequence reads: CASSPPGVYEQYF. CDR3 bases: TGTGCCAGCAGCCCCCCGGGGGTCTACGAGCAGTACTTC.

The V gene is TRBV5-1, the J gene TRBJ2-7; TRBD1 might be the D (6 bases). Germline CDR1 is SGHRS and CDR2 is YFSETQ. This CDR3 contains 16 residues. Trimming removed 0 bases at V and 0 bases at J, with 13 bases between. The DNA of the CDR3 is TGCGCCAGCAGCTTGGGGCAGGGGCTAAGCTCCTACGAGCAGTACTTC. Translation: CASSLGQGLSSYEQYF.

This clone is judged medium-sized. Other DNA sequences from this sample encode an identical CDR3 as well. The rearrangement links TRBV6-1 to TRBJ2-7; 7 bases line up with TRBD1. This CDR3 spans 13 amino acids. Germline CDR1 and CDR2: MNHNS and SASEGT. V lost 7 bases and J lost 2; bases outside the gene matches: 5. The CDR3 nucleotides are TGTGCCAGCAATCACAGGGGAACCTACGAGCAGTACGTC. The encoded protein is CASNHRGTYEQYV.

The chain couples TRBV5-4 to TRBJ1-6; 7 bases are a match to TRBD1. V dropped 3 bases and J dropped 6; count of bases not matched to a gene: 3. Germline V gene data show CDR1 as SGHNT and CDR2 as YYREEE (reference sequence). The CDR3 is made up of 14 amino acids. CDR3 protein: CASSSGTVNSPLHF. CDR3 sequence (DNA): TGTGCCAGCAGCTCCGGGACAGTTAATTCACCCCTCCACTTT.

J is TRBJ1-2 and V is TRBV7-3; D is unresolved. CDR1 is SGHTA, CDR2 FQGTGA, per germline. The CDR3 runs 13 residues. Trimming removed 4 bases at V and 8 bases at J, with 14 bases between. The CDR3 sequence is CASSSMGDLGYTF. CDR3 nucleotides: TGTGCCAGCAGCTCGATGGGAGATTTGGGCTACACCTTC.

This clone was recorded a few times. V usage is TRBV4-1 and J usage is TRBJ2-2; D is unclear. Germline CDR1 and CDR2: MGHRA and YSYEKL. V lost 0 bases and J 6 bases, leaving 5 bases between the germline ends. The length of the CDR3 is 13 residues. The CDR3 loop reads CASSQDLAGELFF. The CDR3 DNA sequence: TGCGCCAGCAGCCAAGATCTAGCCGGGGAGCTGTTTTTT.

This clone has just a few counts. This sequence joins TRBV5-4 and TRBJ1-2; TRBD1 matches at 10 bases. The CDR3 is made up of 16 amino acids. Germline lookup yields CDR1 SGHNT and CDR2 YYREEE (reference sequence). Losses at the gene ends were 4 bases for V and 4 bases for J; bases not matched to a gene: 10. As DNA, the CDR3 is TGTGCCAGCAGCCAAGGACAGGGGGATGGGGGCTATGGCTACACCTTC. Protein sequence: CASSQGQGDGGYGYTF.

This clone was found a few times. This chain uses TRBV6-5 with TRBJ2-7; 10 positions match TRBD1. V trimming: 6 bases; J trimming: 2 bases; junction bases outside the gene matches: 7. The CDR3 extends over 15 amino acids. Germline CDR1 reads MNHEY; CDR2 reads SVGAGI. As DNA, the CDR3 is TGTGCCAGCAGACGCTCGGGACAGGGGACCTACGAGCAGTACTTC. It yields the protein CASRRSGQGTYEQYF.

This clone was seen only a few times. This rearrangement joins TRBV7-2 to TRBJ2-5, with D possibly being TRBD2 (5 bases). V was clipped by 3 bases and J by 5 bases, with 13 bases between them. Per germline, CDR1 SGHTA and CDR2 FQGNSA. The CDR3 covers 14 residues. Here the CDR3 DNA reads TGTGCCAGCAGCTTCGGAGAGGGTAGGGAGACCCAGTACTTC. It translates to CASSFGEGRETQYF.

The V and J genes are TRBV19 and TRBJ1-5, with no clear D. The V end was cut by 1 base, the J end by 5 bases, with 3 bases between. Germline V gene sequence: CDR1 LNHDA, CDR2 SQIVND (reference sequence). This CDR3 is 12 amino acids long. This CDR3 reads CASSIGDQPQHF. The CDR3 nucleotides are TGTGCCAGTAGTATAGGAGATCAGCCCCAGCATTTT.